The present T cell receptor beta chain was sequenced within a study of blood T cells in healthy people across ages. A second PCR, run for 7 to 11 cycles, used a sample-barcoded 5' primer plus a J-beta primer mix. TCRdb recomputed calls from the 5' RACE reads with MiXCR, one row per CDR3 protein. The table has hundreds of thousands of distinct CDR3 sequences, around 28% seen once. The CDR3 totals 15 residues. Germline assignment: CDR1 MNHEY and CDR2 SVGEGT. Germline trimming cut 6 bases from V and 9 bases from J; bases unmatched to any gene: 9. This clonotype was seen a few times. Sequenced: blood. The sequence was obtained from a woman of 80 years or more in good health. This chain uses TRBV6-2 or TRBV6-3 with TRBJ2-1; TRBD2 matches 12 bases. In nucleotides, the CDR3 is TGTGCCAGCAGGTTGCTAGCGGGGGGGCGTAGTGAGCAGTTCTTC. This codes for CASRLLAGGRSEQFF.